The rows below give T cell receptor beta chains drawn from one sample of a study of blood T cell repertoires in COVID-19. This table comes from immunoSEQ multiplex PCR, and its TCRdb copy is limited to in-frame clones, with some not included. The data contain some 150,000 clones, approximately 83% of them seen just once; the ten biggest clones take up 9% to 13%. The sequencing input was peripheral blood. The source is a woman aged 55-70 years with COVID-19, enrolled during active disease. Each CDR3 is given without its conserved first and last residue. A D gene is named only where the DNA matches it firmly.

TRBJ1-2,TRBV24-1,TRBD1,ATSARQGSYGYT
TRBJ1-6,TRBV7-9,TRBD1,ASSPSTGSHNSPLH
TRBJ1-2,TRBV12-3/TRBV12-4,.,ATGVGGYT
TRBJ1-2,TRBV5-1,.,ASSLQSYGYT
TRBJ1-5,TRBV4-1,TRBD1,ASSRDRETPQH
TRBJ1-5,TRBV5-1,.,ASSPTGEYSNQPQH
TRBJ2-7,TRBV10-2,TRBD1,ASSQQGFEQY
TRBJ2-1,TRBV5-1,TRBD2,ASSSVGVAGGNEQF
TRBJ2-3,TRBV5-8,TRBD2,ASNREGLPDTQY
TRBJ1-5,TRBV4-1,.,ASSQGGGSNQPQH
TRBJ2-1,TRBV9,TRBD2,ASSPPAGREQNEQF
TRBJ1-2,TRBV27,.,ASSLGSYGYT
TRBJ1-1,TRBV7-6,TRBD1,ASSSSGTGGGTEAF